These T cell receptor beta chains were read from a single sample in a study of blood T cell repertoires in COVID-19. Produced via immunoSEQ multiplex PCR; TCRdb's table is partial and in-frame only. The data hold about 140,000 clones, with 70% to 90% observed a single time. Sequencing input: peripheral blood. All receptors come from a human donor in a cohort sampled during active COVID-19. Each CDR3 is given with its conserved first and last residue. The D gene is left open where the match is weak. Some rows have no size entry. The others give once, few or many, or a class for an expanded clone.

CDR3nt,CDR3aa,v_gene,abundance,d_gene,j_gene
TGTGCCAGCAGCCTAGCGGGAGCCTACAGCCGCGAGCAGTACTTC,CASSLAGAYSREQYF,TRBV7-2,NA,TRBD2,TRBJ2-7
TGTGCCAGCAGCTTCCAGGCTAGCGGGAGCTCCCTGTTCTTC,CASSFQASGSSLFF,TRBV7-8,NA,TRBD2,TRBJ2-1
TGTGGGGCAGGGGGGACCGGGGAGCTGTTTTTT,CGAGGTGELFF,TRBV30,NA,NA,TRBJ2-2
TGTGCCAGCAGTTCTGGCGGGGGCCCTTACAATGAGCAGTTCTTC,CASSSGGGPYNEQFF,TRBV28,NA,NA,TRBJ2-1
TGTGCCAGCAGGCCAGACTGGGATACGCAGTATTTT,CASRPDWDTQYF,TRBV12-3/TRBV12-4,NA,NA,TRBJ2-3
TGTGCCAGCTCAGGAGGGGATTGGCGTGGCTACACCTTC,CASSGGDWRGYTF,TRBV18,NA,NA,TRBJ1-2
TGTGCCAGCAGTGTAGACTTCTACAATGAGCAGTTCTTC,CASSVDFYNEQFF,TRBV6-4,NA,NA,TRBJ2-1
TGTGCCAGCAGTTTAAAACAGGGGGTGGCAGGGGCCAACGTCCTGACTTTC,CASSLKQGVAGANVLTF,TRBV27,NA,TRBD1,TRBJ2-6
TGTGCCAGTAGTCCCTTGACAGGGGGAGCGTATAGCAATCAGCCCCAGCATTTT,CASSPLTGGAYSNQPQHF,TRBV19,few,TRBD1,TRBJ1-5
TGTGCCAGCAGCCCTAGACCGAACTCTGGGGCCAACGTCCTGACTTTC,CASSPRPNSGANVLTF,TRBV7-3,NA,NA,TRBJ2-6
TGCGCCAGCAGTGAGGGGGAGGGCACCGGGGAGCTGTTTTTT,CASSEGEGTGELFF,TRBV10-2,NA,TRBD2,TRBJ2-2
TGTGCCAGCAGTTGGGCGCAGAACACTGAAGCTTTCTTT,CASSWAQNTEAFF,TRBV28,NA,NA,TRBJ1-1
TGTGCCAGCAGTGAGCGGGAGACATTTATTTTGGGTACAGATACGCAGTATTTT,CASSERETFILGTDTQYF,TRBV2,once,TRBD2,TRBJ2-3
TGTGCCAGCAACCCCGAGGGTTCCTTCTCTGGGGCCAACGTCCTGACTTTC,CASNPEGSFSGANVLTF,TRBV7-9,NA,NA,TRBJ2-6